Detailed here is one T cell receptor (beta chain). The sample belongs to a study of blood T cell repertoires in COVID-19. Germline loops: CDR1 LGHDT, CDR2 YNNKEL (reference sequence). V lost 1 base, J lost 4 bases, and 12 bases stayed unmatched. This CDR3 comprises 17 residues. The protocol was immunoSEQ multiplex PCR, while the TCRdb copy is restricted to in-frame clones and leaves out a portion. The table has a few hundred thousand clones, 75% to 95% seen once. The chain joins TRBV3-1 (or the pseudogene TRBV3-2) to TRBJ1-2; 7 bases fit TRBD1. This TCR was sampled from a person between 18 and 30 years old with COVID-19, enrolled during active disease. Sequenced input: peripheral blood. CDR3 protein: CASSQVGGGLGFYGYTF. In nucleotides, the CDR3 is TGTGCCAGCAGCCAAGTTGGAGGGGGCTTAGGGTTCTATGGCTACACCTTC.